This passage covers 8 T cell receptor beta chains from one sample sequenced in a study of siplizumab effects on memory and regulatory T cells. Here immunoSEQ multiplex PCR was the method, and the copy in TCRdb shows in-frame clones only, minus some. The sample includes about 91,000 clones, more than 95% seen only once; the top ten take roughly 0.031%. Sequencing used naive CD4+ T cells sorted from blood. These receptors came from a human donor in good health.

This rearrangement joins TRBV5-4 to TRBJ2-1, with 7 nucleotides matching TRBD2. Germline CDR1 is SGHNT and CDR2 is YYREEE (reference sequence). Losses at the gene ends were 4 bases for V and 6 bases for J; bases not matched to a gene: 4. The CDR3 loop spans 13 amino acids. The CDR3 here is CASSPPGGNEQFF. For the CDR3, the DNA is TGTGCCAGCAGCCCGCCGGGGGGCAATGAGCAGTTCTTC.

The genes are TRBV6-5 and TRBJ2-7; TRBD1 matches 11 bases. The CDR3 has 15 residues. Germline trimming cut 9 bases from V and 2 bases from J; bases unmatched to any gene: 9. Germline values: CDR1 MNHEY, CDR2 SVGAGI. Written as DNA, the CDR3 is TGTGCCAGTACTCAAACGGGACAGGGGGCCTACGAGCAGTACTTC. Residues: CASTQTGQGAYEQYF.

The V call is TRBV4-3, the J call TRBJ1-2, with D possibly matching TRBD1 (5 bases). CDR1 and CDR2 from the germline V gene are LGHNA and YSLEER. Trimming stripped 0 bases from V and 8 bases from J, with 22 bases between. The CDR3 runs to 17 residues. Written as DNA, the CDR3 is TGCGCCAGCAGCCAAGACCCTCTCAGGGCCCCATGGAACGGCTACACCTTC. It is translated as CASSQDPLRAPWNGYTF.

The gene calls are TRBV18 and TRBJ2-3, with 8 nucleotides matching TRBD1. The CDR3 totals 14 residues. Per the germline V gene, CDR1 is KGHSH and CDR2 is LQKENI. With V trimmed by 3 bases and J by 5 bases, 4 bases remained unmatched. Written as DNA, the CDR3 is TGTGCCAGCTCACCCCCAGGGGGCAGAGATACGCAGTATTTT. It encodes CASSPPGGRDTQYF. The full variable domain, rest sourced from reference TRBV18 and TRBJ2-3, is NAGVMQNPRHLVRRRGQEARLRCSPMKGHSHVYWYRQLPEEGLKFMVYLQKENIIDESGMPKERFSAEFPKEGPSILRIQQVVRGDSAAYFCASSPPGGRDTQYFGPGTRLTVL.

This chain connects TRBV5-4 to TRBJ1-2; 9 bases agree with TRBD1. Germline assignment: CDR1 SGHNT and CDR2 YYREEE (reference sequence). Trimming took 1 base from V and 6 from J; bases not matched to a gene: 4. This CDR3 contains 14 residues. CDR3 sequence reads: CASSLTGGTNGYTF. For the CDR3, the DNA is TGTGCCAGCAGCTTGACAGGGGGCACTAATGGCTACACCTTC.

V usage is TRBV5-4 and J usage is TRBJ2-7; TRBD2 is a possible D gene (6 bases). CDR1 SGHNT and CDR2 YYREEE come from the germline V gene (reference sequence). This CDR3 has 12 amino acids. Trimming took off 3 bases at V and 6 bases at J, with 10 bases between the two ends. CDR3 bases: TGTGCCAGCAGCTCGGGACTGGCCGAGCAGTACTTC. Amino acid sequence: CASSSGLAEQYF.

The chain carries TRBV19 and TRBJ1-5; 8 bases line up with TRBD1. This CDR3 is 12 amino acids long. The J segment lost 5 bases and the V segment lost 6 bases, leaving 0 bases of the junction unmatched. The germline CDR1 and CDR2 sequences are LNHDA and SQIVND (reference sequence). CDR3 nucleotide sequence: TGTGCCAGTAGGGACAGGGATCAGCCCCAGCATTTT. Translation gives CASRDRDQPQHF.

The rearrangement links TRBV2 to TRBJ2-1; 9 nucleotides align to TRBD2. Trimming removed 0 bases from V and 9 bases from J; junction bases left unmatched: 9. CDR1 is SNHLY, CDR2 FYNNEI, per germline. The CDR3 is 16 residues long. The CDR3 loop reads CASSEAAGGPLSEQFF. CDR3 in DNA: TGTGCCAGCAGTGAAGCGGCGGGGGGGCCGTTGAGTGAGCAGTTCTTC.